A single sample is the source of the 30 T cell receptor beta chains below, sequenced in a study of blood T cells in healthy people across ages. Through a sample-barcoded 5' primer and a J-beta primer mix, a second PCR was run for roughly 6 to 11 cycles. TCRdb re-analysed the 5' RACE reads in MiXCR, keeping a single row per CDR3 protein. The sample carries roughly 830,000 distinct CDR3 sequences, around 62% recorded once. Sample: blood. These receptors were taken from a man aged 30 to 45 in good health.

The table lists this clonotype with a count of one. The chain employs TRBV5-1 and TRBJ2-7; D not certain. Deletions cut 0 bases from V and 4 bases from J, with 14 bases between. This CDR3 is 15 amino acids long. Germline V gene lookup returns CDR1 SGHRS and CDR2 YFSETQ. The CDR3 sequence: CASSLDGGPRYEQYF. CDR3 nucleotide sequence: TGCGCCAGCAGCTTGGACGGCGGACCCCGGTACGAGCAGTACTTC.

In DNA form, the CDR3 reads TGTGCCAGCAGTGATACGCAGGGATACACAGATACGCAGTATTTT. Its protein product is CASSDTQGYTDTQYF. The genes are TRBV25-1 and TRBJ2-3; D is perhaps TRBD1 (5 bases). This CDR3 spans 15 amino acids. V was trimmed by 3 bases and J by 2 bases, leaving 12 bases between them. From germline, CDR1 is MGHDK and CDR2 SYGVNS.

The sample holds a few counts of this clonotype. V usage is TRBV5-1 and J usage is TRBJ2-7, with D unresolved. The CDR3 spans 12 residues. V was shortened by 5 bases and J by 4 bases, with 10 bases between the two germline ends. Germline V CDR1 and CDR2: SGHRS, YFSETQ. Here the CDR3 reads CASSISGYEQYF. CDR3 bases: TGCGCCAGCAGTATTTCCGGATACGAGCAGTACTTC.

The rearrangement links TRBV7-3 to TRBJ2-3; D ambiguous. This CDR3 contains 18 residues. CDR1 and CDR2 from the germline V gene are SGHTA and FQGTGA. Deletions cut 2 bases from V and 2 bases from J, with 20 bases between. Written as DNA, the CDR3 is TGTGCCAGCAGCTTATCCGGTACAGACCAACCGAACACAGATACGCAGTATTTT. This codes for CASSLSGTDQPNTDTQYF.

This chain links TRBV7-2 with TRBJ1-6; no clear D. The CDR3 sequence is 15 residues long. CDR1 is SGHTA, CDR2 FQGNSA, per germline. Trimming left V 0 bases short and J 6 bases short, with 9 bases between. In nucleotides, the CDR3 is TGTGCCAGCAGCTTAGCCGGATATACTAATTCACCCCTCCACTTT. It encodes CASSLAGYTNSPLHF.

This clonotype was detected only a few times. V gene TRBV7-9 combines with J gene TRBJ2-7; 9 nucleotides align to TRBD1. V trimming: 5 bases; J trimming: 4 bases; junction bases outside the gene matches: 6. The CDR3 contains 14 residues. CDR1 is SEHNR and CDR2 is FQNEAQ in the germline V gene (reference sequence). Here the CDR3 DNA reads TGTGCCAGCAGCCCCCGGGACAGGGTTTACGAGCAGTACTTC. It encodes CASSPRDRVYEQYF. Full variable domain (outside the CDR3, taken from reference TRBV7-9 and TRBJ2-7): DTGVSQNPRHKITKRGQNVTFRCDPISEHNRLYWYRQTLGQGPEFLTYFQNEAQLEKSRLLSDRFSAERPKGSFSTLEIQRTEQGDSAMYLCASSPRDRVYEQYFGPGTRLTVT.

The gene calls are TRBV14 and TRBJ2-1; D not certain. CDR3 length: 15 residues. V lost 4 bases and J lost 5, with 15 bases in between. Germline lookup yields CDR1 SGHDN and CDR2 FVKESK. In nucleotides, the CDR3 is TGTGCCAGCAGCCTTCTTGGGTTCGCACACAATGAGCAGTTCTTC. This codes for CASSLLGFAHNEQFF.

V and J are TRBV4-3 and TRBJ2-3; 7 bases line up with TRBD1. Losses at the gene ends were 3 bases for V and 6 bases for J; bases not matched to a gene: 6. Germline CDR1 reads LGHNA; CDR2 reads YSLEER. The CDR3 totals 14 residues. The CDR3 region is CASSQDRPPDTQYF. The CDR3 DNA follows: TGCGCCAGCAGCCAGGACAGGCCCCCCGATACGCAGTATTTT.

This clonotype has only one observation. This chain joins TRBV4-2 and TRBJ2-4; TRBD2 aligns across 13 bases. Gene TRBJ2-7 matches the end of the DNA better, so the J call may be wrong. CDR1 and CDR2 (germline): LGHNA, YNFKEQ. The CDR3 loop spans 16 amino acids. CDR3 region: CASSQVTSGGHYEQYF. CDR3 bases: TGTGCCAGCAGCCAAGTGACTAGCGGGGGGCACTACGAGCAGTACTTC.

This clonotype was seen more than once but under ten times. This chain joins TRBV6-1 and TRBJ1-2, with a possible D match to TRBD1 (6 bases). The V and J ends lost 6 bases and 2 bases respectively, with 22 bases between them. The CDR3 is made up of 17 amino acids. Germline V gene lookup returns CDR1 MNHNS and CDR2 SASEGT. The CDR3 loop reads CASRSRETGRKNYGYTF. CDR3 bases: TGTGCCAGCAGGAGTCGGGAAACAGGGAGAAAGAACTATGGCTACACCTTC.

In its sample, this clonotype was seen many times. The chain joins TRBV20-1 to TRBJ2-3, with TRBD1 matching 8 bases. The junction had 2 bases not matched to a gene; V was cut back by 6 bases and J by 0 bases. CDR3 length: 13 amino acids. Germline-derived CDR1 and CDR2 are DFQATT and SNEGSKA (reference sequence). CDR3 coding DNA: TGCAGTGCACGGACAGGGAGCACAGATACGCAGTATTTT. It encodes CSARTGSTDTQYF.

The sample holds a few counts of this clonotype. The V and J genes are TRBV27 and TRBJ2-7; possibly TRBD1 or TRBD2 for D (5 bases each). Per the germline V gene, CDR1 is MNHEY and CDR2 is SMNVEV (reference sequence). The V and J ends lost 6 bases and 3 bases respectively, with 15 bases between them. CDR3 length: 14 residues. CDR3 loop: CASSLGVGSYEQYF. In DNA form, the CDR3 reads TGTGCCAGCAGCCTGGGGGTAGGCAGCTACGAGCAGTACTTC.

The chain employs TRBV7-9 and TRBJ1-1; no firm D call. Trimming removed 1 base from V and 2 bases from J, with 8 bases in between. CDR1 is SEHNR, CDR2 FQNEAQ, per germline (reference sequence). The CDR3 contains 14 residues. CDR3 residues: CASSLGGDNTEAFF. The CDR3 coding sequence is TGTGCCAGCAGCTTAGGAGGAGATAACACTGAAGCTTTCTTT. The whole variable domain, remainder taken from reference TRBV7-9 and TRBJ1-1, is DTGVSQNPRHKITKRGQNVTFRCDPISEHNRLYWYRQTLGQGPEFLTYFQNEAQLEKSRLLSDRFSAERPKGSFSTLEIQRTEQGDSAMYLCASSLGGDNTEAFFGQGTRLTVV.

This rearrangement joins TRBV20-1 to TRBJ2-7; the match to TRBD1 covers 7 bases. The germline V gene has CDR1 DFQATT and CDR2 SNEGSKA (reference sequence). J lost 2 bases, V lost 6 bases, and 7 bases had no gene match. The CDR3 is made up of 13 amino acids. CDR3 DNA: TGCAGTGCAAAGGACAGGATCGCCTACGAGCAGTACTTC. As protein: CSAKDRIAYEQYF.

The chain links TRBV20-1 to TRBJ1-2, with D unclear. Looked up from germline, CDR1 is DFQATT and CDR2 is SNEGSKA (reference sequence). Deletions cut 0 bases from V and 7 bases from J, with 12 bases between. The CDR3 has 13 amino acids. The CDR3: CSARDLIGRGYTF. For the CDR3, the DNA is TGCAGTGCTAGAGATCTTATCGGCCGTGGCTACACCTTC.

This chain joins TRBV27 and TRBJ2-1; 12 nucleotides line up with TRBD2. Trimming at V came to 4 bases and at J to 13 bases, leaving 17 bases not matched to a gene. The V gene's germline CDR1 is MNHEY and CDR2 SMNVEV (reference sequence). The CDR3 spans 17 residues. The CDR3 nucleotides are TGTGCCAGCAGTTGGACTAGCGGGGCCTTTAAAAAAGAGACCCAGTTCTTC. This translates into CASSWTSGAFKKETQFF.

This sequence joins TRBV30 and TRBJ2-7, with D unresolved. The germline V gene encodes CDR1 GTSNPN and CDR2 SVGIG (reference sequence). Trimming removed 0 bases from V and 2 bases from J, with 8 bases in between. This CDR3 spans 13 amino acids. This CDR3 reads CAWSVGDTYEQYF. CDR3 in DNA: TGTGCCTGGAGTGTAGGCGATACCTACGAGCAGTACTTC.

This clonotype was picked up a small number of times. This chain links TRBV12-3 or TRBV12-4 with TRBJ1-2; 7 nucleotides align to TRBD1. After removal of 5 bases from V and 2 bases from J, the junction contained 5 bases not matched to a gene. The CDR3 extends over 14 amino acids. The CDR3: CASSLQQGNYGYTF. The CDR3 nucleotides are TGTGCCAGCAGTCTCCAACAGGGGAACTATGGCTACACCTTC.

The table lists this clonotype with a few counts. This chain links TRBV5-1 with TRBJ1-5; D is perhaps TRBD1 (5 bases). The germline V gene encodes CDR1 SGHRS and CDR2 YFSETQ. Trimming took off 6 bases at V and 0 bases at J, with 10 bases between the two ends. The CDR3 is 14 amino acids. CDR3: CASKAGGSNQPQHF. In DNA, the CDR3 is TGCGCCAGCAAGGCGGGGGGTAGCAATCAGCCCCAGCATTTT.

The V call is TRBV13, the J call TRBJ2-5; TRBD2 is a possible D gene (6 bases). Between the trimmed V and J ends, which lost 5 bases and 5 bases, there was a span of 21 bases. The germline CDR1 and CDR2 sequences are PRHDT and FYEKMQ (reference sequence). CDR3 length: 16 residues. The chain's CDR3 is CASSQFGGLQGETQYF. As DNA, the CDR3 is TGTGCCAGCAGCCAGTTTGGAGGGCTACAAGGGGAGACCCAGTACTTC.

The CDR3 loop is CASSSGGGGETQYF. In DNA, the CDR3 is TGTGCCAGCAGTTCGGGGGGGGGCGGGGAGACCCAGTACTTC. The chain recombines TRBV27 with TRBJ2-4; 8 bases line up with TRBD2. The end of the DNA aligns better with TRBJ2-5, so the J call may be wrong. CDR3 length: 14 amino acids. The germline CDR1 and CDR2 sequences are MNHEY and SMNVEV (reference sequence).

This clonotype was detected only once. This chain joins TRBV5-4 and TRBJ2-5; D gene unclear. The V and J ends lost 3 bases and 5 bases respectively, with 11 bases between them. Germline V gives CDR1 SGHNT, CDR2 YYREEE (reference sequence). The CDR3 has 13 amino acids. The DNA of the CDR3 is TGTGCCAGCAGCTCTCTCAGTCAGGAGACCCAGTACTTC. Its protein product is CASSSLSQETQYF.

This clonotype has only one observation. The CDR3 region is CASSEGPRELDTEAFF. In DNA form, the CDR3 reads TGTGCCAGCAGTGAGGGGCCCCGGGAGCTCGACACTGAAGCTTTCTTT. This chain links TRBV6-1 with TRBJ1-1; possibly TRBD1 for D (5 bases). V gave up 3 bases and J gave up 3 bases, with 17 bases separating them. The germline V gene encodes CDR1 MNHNS and CDR2 SASEGT. The CDR3 covers 16 residues.

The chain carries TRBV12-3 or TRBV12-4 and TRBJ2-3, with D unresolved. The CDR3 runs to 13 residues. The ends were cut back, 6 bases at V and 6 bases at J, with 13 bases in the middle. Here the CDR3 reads CASRTTGGDTQYF. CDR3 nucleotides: TGTGCCAGCAGAACGACGGGTGGGGATACGCAGTATTTT.

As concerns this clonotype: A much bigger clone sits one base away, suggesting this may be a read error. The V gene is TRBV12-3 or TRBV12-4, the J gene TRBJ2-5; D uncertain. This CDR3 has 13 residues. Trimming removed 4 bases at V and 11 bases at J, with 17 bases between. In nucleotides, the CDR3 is TGTGCCAGCAGTTGTGTCCATCTGCGAGAGCAGTACTTC. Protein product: CASSCVHLREQYF.

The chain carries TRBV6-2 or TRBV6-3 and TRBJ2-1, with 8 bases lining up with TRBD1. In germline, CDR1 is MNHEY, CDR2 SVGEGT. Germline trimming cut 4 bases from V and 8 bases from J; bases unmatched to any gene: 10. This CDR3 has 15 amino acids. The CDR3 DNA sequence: TGTGCCAGCAGTTTAGCACAGGGGGATCCCCATGAGCAGTTCTTC. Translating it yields CASSLAQGDPHEQFF.

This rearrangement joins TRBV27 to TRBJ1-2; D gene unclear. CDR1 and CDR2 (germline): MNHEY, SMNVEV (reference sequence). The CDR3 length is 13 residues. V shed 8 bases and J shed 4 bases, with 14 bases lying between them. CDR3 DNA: TGTGCCAGCCCGGATGCGGGTGGCTATGGCTACACCTTC. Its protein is CASPDAGGYGYTF.

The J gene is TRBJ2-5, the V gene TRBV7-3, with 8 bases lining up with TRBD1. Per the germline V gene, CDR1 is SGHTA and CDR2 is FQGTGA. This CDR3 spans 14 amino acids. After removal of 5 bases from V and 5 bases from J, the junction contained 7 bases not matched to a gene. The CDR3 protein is CASSLTGDVETQYF. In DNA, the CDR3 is TGTGCCAGCAGCCTGACAGGGGACGTGGAGACCCAGTACTTC.

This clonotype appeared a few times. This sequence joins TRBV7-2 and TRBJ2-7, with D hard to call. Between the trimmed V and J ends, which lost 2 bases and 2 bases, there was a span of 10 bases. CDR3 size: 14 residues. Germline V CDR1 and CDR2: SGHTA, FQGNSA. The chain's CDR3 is CASSLHGGPYEQYF. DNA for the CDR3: TGTGCCAGCAGCTTACATGGCGGTCCCTACGAGCAGTACTTC.

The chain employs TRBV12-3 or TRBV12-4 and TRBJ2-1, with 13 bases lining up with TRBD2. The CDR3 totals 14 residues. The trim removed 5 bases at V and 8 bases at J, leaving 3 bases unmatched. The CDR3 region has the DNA TGTGCCAGCAGTACTAGCGGGGGGGCCCATGAGCAGTTCTTC. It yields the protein CASSTSGGAHEQFF.